This T cell receptor beta chain was recovered during a study of blood T cell repertoires in COVID-19. The participants were between roughly 18 and 100 years old and came from 24 US areas. Self-reported history from a screening survey and questionnaire set each donor's cohort. Each recovered donor of Cohort 3 presented with two negative PCRs, clearance, or symptom resolution. Per the authors' pipeline: Amplified reference gene primers provided the basis for estimating nucleated cell counts. TCRdb's table, derived via immunoSEQ multiplex PCR, lists solely in-frame clones and lacks some. V and J calls and clone size are given by that table; D and trimming were obtained from the DNA. This table holds 290,000 or so clones, 75% to 95% found once. The CDR3 is 13 residues long. Trimming shortened V by 1 base and J by 4 bases, and 7 bases separated the two germline ends. Looked up from germline, CDR1 is SGHNT and CDR2 is YENEEA.

This sequence was found in a woman in her 30s who had recovered from COVID-19. Sequencing was carried out using PBMCs or T cells enriched from blood (not recorded which). The chain carries TRBV11-3 and TRBJ1-1; D is ambiguous. The CDR3 DNA reads TGTGCCAGCAGCTTAGCTCTCAGCACTGAAGCTTTCTTT. This encodes CASSLALSTEAFF.